These 13 T cell receptor beta chains share one sample of origin, sequenced in a study of human T cells and chemical hapten exposure (TCRdb year 2021). Library generation was performed with 5' RACE. This sample was sequenced with an Illumina MiSeq. The raw public reads went through TCRdb reprocessing: fastp at Q25, MiXCR clone calling, in-frame beta chains kept. Identical CDR3 proteins give one entry, which carries the most common genes and DNA. The sample table contains around 80,000 distinct CDR3 sequences; only one count was recorded for around 15% of them. The ten largest clones capture about 6.8% of the sample. Total RNA was isolated from unfractionated whole blood collected in Tempus Blood RNA tubes. The receptors here all came from a female donor in good health.

This clonotype showed up just a few times. The rearrangement uses TRBV2 and TRBJ2-7; TRBD1 matches at 8 bases. The J segment lost 7 bases and the V segment lost 6 bases, leaving 23 bases of the junction unmatched. The germline CDR1 and CDR2 sequences are SNHLY and FYNNEI. CDR3 length: 18 amino acids. The CDR3 DNA reads TGTGCCAGCAGACCGAGGTTAGGGTTGTCAGGGGGCGCGTGGGAGCAGTACTTC. This sequence encodes CASRPRLGLSGGAWEQYF. Full variable domain (outside the CDR3, taken from reference TRBV2 and TRBJ2-7): EPEVTQTPSHQVTQMGQEVILRCVPISNHLYFYWYRQILGQKVEFLVSFYNNEISEKSEIFDDQFSVERPDGSNFTLKIRSTKLEDSAMYFCASRPRLGLSGGAWEQYFGPGTRLTVT.

V is TRBV5-6 and J is TRBJ2-1; tentatively, D is TRBD1 (7 bases). V was cut by 6 bases and J by 0 bases, with 19 bases left in between. The CDR3 totals 17 residues. Germline CDR1 is SGHDT and CDR2 is YYEEEE. The CDR3 here is CASTLSGGRPSYNEQFF. The CDR3 bases are TGTGCCAGCACCCTCTCAGGGGGGCGACCCTCCTACAATGAGCAGTTCTTC. The full variable domain, in which reference TRBV5-6 and TRBJ2-1 provide the parts outside the CDR3, is DAGVTQSPTHLIKTRGQQVTLRCSPKSGHDTVSWYQQALGQGPQFIFQYYEEEERQRGNFPDRFSGHQFPNYSSELNVNALLLGDSALYLCASTLSGGRPSYNEQFFGPGTRLTVL.

The chain has TRBV7-2 and TRBJ2-1; D possibly corresponds to TRBD2 (6 bases). The V gene's germline CDR1 is SGHTA and CDR2 FQGNSA. Trimming took off 8 bases at V and 3 bases at J, with 11 bases between the two ends. The length of the CDR3 is 13 residues. The CDR3 coding sequence is TGTGCCAGCGGCCGGGGGATCTACAATGAGCAGTTCTTC. It translates to CASGRGIYNEQFF.

The chain is built from TRBV20-1 and TRBJ2-7, with a possible D match to TRBD2 (6 bases). The CDR3 sequence is 12 residues long. V was shortened by 5 bases and J by 4 bases, with 12 bases between the two germline ends. CDR1 is DFQATT, CDR2 SNEGSKA, per germline (reference sequence). CDR3 DNA sequence: TGCAGTGCTGACGTTGGGACTTACGAGCAGTACTTC. Residues: CSADVGTYEQYF.

This sequence joins TRBV12-3 or TRBV12-4 and TRBJ2-4; 9 bases are a match to TRBD1. The CDR3 covers 15 residues. V was clipped by 6 bases and J by 7 bases; unmatched bases: 10. The CDR3 sequence is CASSVSGTGSNIQYF. The CDR3 DNA is TGTGCCAGCAGCGTCTCCGGGACAGGGTCGAACATTCAGTACTTC.

Ten or more counts support this clonotype. V gene TRBV20-1 combines with J gene TRBJ1-2; unclear D gene. Deletions cut 0 bases from V and 8 bases from J, with 13 bases between. The V gene's germline CDR1 is DFQATT and CDR2 SNEGSKA (reference sequence). The CDR3 is 13 residues long. The CDR3 sequence: CSARDPVRSGYTF. For the CDR3, the DNA is TGCAGTGCTAGAGATCCAGTCCGGTCCGGCTACACCTTC.

DNA of the CDR3: TGTGCCAGCAGAACCCGCTACGAGCAGTACTTC. Protein sequence: CASRTRYEQYF. The rearrangement joins TRBV6-2 or TRBV6-3 to TRBJ2-7; no clear D. CDR3 length: 11 amino acids. Germline assignment: CDR1 MNHEY and CDR2 SVGEGT. Trimming removed 6 bases from V and 3 bases from J, with 6 bases in between.

V and J are TRBV6-6 and TRBJ2-5; D is possibly TRBD1 (6 bases). Per the germline V gene, CDR1 is MNHNY and CDR2 is SVGAGI (reference sequence). Trimming removed 5 bases at V and 5 bases at J, with 15 bases between. The CDR3 has 14 amino acids. CDR3 protein: CASSRNTGSETQYF. For the CDR3, the DNA is TGTGCCAGCAGTAGGAACACAGGGTCCGAGACCCAGTACTTC.

This clonotype has a handful of counts. The rearrangement uses TRBV6-5 and TRBJ1-2; 11 bases agree with TRBD1. The CDR3 covers 14 residues. The ends lost 6 bases at V and 8 bases at J; junction bases unmatched: 8. Germline V gives CDR1 MNHEY, CDR2 SVGAGI. In DNA, the CDR3 is TGTGCCAGCAGAACAAGGACAGGGGGCTTAGGCTACACCTTC. Protein sequence: CASRTRTGGLGYTF.

This clonotype has a handful of counts. The chain combines TRBV4-2 with TRBJ2-1; D tentatively fits TRBD1 or TRBD2 (5 bases each). Trimming stripped 1 base from V and 15 bases from J, with 10 bases between. In germline, CDR1 is LGHNA, CDR2 YNFKEQ. The CDR3 consists of 11 residues. CDR3 bases: TGTGCCAGCAGCCAAGGGGACCGACGGTTCTTC. Its protein product is CASSQGDRRFF.

The J gene is TRBJ1-1, the V gene TRBV5-1, with D hard to call. Germline lookup yields CDR1 SGHRS and CDR2 YFSETQ. CDR3 length: 14 amino acids. V lost 0 bases and J 1 base, leaving 7 bases between the germline ends. CDR3 nucleotide sequence: TGCGCCAGCAGCTTGGTACAGTGGAACACTGAAGCTTTCTTT. Its translation is CASSLVQWNTEAFF. The full variable domain, its missing parts supplied by reference TRBV5-1 and TRBJ1-1, is KAGVTQTPRYLIKTRGQQVTLSCSPISGHRSVSWYQQTPGQGLQFLFEYFSETQRNKGNFPGRFSGRQFSNSRSEMNVSTLELGDSALYLCASSLVQWNTEAFFGQGTRLTVV.

This clonotype is labeled medium-sized. V usage is TRBV28 and J usage is TRBJ2-7, with D unresolved. This CDR3 region has 16 residues. CDR1 and CDR2 from the germline V gene are MDHEN and SYDVKM. V gave up 5 bases and J gave up 3 bases, with 20 bases separating them. Here the CDR3 DNA reads TGTGCCAGCAGTCTACCACAGTCCGCACTCGACTACGAGCAGTACTTC. Translating it yields CASSLPQSALDYEQYF. Filled out from reference TRBV28 and TRBJ2-7, the complete variable domain reads DVKVTQSSRYLVKRTGEKVFLECVQDMDHENMFWYRQDPGLGLRLIYFSYDVKMKEKGDIPEGYSVSREKKERFSLILESASTNQTSMYLCASSLPQSALDYEQYFGPGTRLTVT.

This chain joins TRBV18 and TRBJ1-1; TRBD1 agrees at 10 bases. Germline CDR1 KGHSH, CDR2 LQKENI. The CDR3 covers 15 residues. J gave up 5 bases and V 3 bases, and 6 bases lay outside the gene matches. CDR3 bases: TGTGCCAGCTCACCGAGACAGGGGGCGCAGACTGAAGCTTTCTTT. It translates to CASSPRQGAQTEAFF.